These T cell receptor beta chains were read from a single sample in a study of sequential checkpoint blockade in melanoma. TCRdb's copy holds only in-frame clones and misses some; the assay was immunoSEQ multiplex PCR. The data hold over 6,000 clones, with approximately 78% observed a single time. Here the sequenced sample was CD8+ T cells sorted from blood (inferred from file names), taken from a patient given nivolumab and ipilimumab in sequence. The source is a human donor with melanoma. CDR3s leave out the opening cysteine and the closing phenylalanine or tryptophan. A D gene is named only where the DNA matches it firmly. Where a row states a size, it is once, few, many or the class of an expanded clone; other rows omit it.

V: TRBV5-3
D: .
length: 13
J: TRBJ1-5
size: .
CDR3: ASSFFSGDNQPQH

V: TRBV14
D: TRBD2
length: 13
J: TRBJ2-1
size: .
CDR3: ASSQNLVTSGLWF

V: TRBV13
D: .
length: 10
J: TRBJ2-7
size: .
CDR3: ASCIKGYEQY

V: TRBV27
D: TRBD2
length: 11
J: TRBJ2-1
size: .
CDR3: ASSLGLAAEQF

V: TRBV7-3
D: TRBD1
length: 16
J: TRBJ2-1
size: .
CDR3: ASSSKAIPGQEYNEQF

V: TRBV12-5
D: TRBD1
length: 14
J: TRBJ2-1
size: .
CDR3: ASGPEGQATYNEQF

V: TRBV18
D: .
length: 14
J: TRBJ2-2
size: few
CDR3: ASSPPSRTLTGELF

V: TRBV27
D: TRBD2
length: 12
J: TRBJ2-1
size: .
CDR3: ASRVAGGLGEQF

V: TRBV7-9
D: TRBD2
length: 10
J: TRBJ2-3
size: .
CDR3: AILAGDDTQY

V: TRBV7-9
D: .
length: 10
J: TRBJ2-1
size: few
CDR3: ASSLGLREQF

V: TRBV27
D: .
length: 12
J: TRBJ2-1
size: .
CDR3: ASRTTGSYNEQF

V: TRBV5-4
D: .
length: 12
J: TRBJ1-1
size: .
CDR3: ASSFSGREGEAF

V: TRBV28
D: TRBD1
length: 12
J: TRBJ2-2
size: once
CDR3: ASSSDRDGGELF

V: TRBV14
D: .
length: 12
J: TRBJ2-7
size: .
CDR3: ASSPYGHTYEQY

V: TRBV6-1
D: TRBD2
length: 15
J: TRBJ2-7
size: few
CDR3: ASSEMTSGLSSYEQY

V: TRBV15
D: TRBD1
length: 14
J: TRBJ1-2
size: .
CDR3: ATSEASYRGLNGYT

V: TRBV4-3
D: TRBD1
length: 14
J: TRBJ1-2
size: few
CDR3: ASSLIRTGGNYGYT

V: TRBV27
D: .
length: 14
J: TRBJ2-6
size: .
CDR3: ASSHPTVSGANVLT

V: TRBV5-1
D: TRBD2
length: 14
J: TRBJ2-3
size: .
CDR3: ASSYSSGRALDTQY

V: TRBV21-1
D: .
length: 16
J: TRBJ1-6
size: .
CDR3: ASKSRDTRIERNSPLH

V: TRBV9
D: TRBD2
length: 12
J: TRBJ2-5
size: .
CDR3: ASSFSGTQETQY

V: TRBV9
D: .
length: 13
J: TRBJ1-4
size: medium-sized
CDR3: ASSPSEGANEKLF

V: TRBV9
D: TRBD1
length: 13
J: TRBJ2-1
size: .
CDR3: ASSAGQGVYNEQF

V: TRBV9
D: .
length: 14
J: TRBJ1-5
size: .
CDR3: ASSADDGAGNQPQH

V: TRBV30
D: .
length: 10
J: TRBJ1-4
size: once
CDR3: AWDGLGEKLF

V: TRBV4-1
D: TRBD2
length: 14
J: TRBJ2-1
size: few
CDR3: ASREERENSYNEQF

V: TRBV27
D: .
length: 13
J: TRBJ2-7
size: .
CDR3: ASSFNARLTYEQY